The clone carrying this TCR beta chain was detected only a few times. The CDR3 runs 16 residues. Germline CDR1 reads PRHDT; CDR2 reads FYEKMQ (reference sequence). With 5 bases clipped from V and 0 bases from J, the junction kept 7 bases outside the gene matches. Each CDR3 protein is one row after TCRdb ran MiXCR on the RT-PCR reads. This table holds about 680,000 distinct CDR3 sequences, over 12% found once. The sequence was collected from a female donor in good health, serving as a healthy control. J is TRBJ1-2 and V is TRBV13, with 9 bases identical to TRBD1. Material: memory CD4+ T cells from blood. Written as DNA, the CDR3 is TGTGCCAGCAGCCCCAGAAGACAGGGGGCTAACTATGGCTACACCTTC. Its translation: CASSPRRQGANYGYTF.